The 31 T cell receptor beta chains below all came from one sample that was sequenced in a study of cytomegalovirus exposure and HLA in healthy donors. 60 Vbeta and 13 Jbeta primers were used in PCR. Method: immunoSEQ multiplex PCR; TCRdb's copy keeps in-frame clones and lacks some. The top ten hold about 2% of the sample, which has about 150,000 clones, around 10% seen once. The material sequenced was PBMCs. All receptors come from a male donor in good health and CMV-seronegative.

The chain couples TRBV28 to TRBJ1-5; 7 positions agree with TRBD1. The CDR3 has 15 amino acids. V shed 5 bases, J shed 6 bases, and the junction held 10 bases outside the gene matches. The V gene's germline CDR1 is MDHEN and CDR2 SYDVKM. As DNA, the CDR3 is TGTGCCAGCAGTCGCCCCACAGGGGCGGGTCAGCCCCAGCATTTT. This gives the protein CASSRPTGAGQPQHF.

This sequence joins TRBV9 and TRBJ2-3, with D tentatively TRBD2 (6 bases). Trimming left V 0 bases short and J 2 bases short, with 10 bases between. CDR3 length equals 15 residues. Germline CDR1 SGDLS, CDR2 YYNGEE. CDR3 DNA sequence: TGTGCCAGCAGCGTAGGGAGCGGGCTCACAGATACGCAGTATTTT. Translation gives CASSVGSGLTDTQYF.

This clone was seen a few times. The chain is built from TRBV5-1 and TRBJ1-4, with D possibly matching TRBD1 (5 bases). This CDR3 is 16 amino acids long. In germline, CDR1 is SGHRS, CDR2 YFSETQ. V was cut by 4 bases and J by 4 bases, with 17 bases left in between. CDR3 bases: TGCGCCAGCAGCCCCCAGATGGGGGGTGGTAATGAAAAACTGTTTTTT. Translating it yields CASSPQMGGGNEKLFF.

This clone was observed a few times. V usage is TRBV7-9 and J usage is TRBJ1-1; TRBD1 might be the D (6 bases). Germline CDR1 and CDR2: SEHNR and FQNEAQ (reference sequence). This CDR3 region has 13 residues. Trimming shortened V by 3 bases and J by 7 bases, and 12 bases separated the two germline ends. CDR3 DNA sequence: TGTGCCAGCAGCTTCGGGGGGGGCTATGAAGCTTTCTTT. Translation gives CASSFGGGYEAFF. Supplemented by reference TRBV7-9 and TRBJ1-1, the full variable domain reads DTGVSQNPRHKITKRGQNVTFRCDPISEHNRLYWYRQTLGQGPEFLTYFQNEAQLEKSRLLSDRFSAERPKGSFSTLEIQRTEQGDSAMYLCASSFGGGYEAFFGQGTRLTVV.

The CDR3 sequence is CASSYSGGRADEQFF. The CDR3 DNA sequence: TGTGCCAGCAGTTACTCTGGCGGGAGGGCCGATGAGCAGTTCTTC. The chain joins TRBV6-5 to TRBJ2-1; TRBD2 agrees at 9 bases. With 0 bases clipped from V and 8 bases from J, the junction kept 5 bases outside the gene matches. This CDR3 contains 15 residues. From germline, CDR1 is MNHEY and CDR2 SVGAGI.

This clone was seen a few times. The V gene is TRBV5-5, the J gene TRBJ2-5, with D perhaps TRBD1 (6 bases). Trimming stripped 4 bases from V and 4 bases from J, with 14 bases between. CDR1 SGHKS and CDR2 YYEKEE come from the germline V gene (reference sequence). The CDR3 runs to 14 residues. The CDR3 DNA reads TGTGCCAGCAGCACTGGACAGTTAGGAGAGACCCAGTACTTC. Translating gives CASSTGQLGETQYF.

This clone has only a few counts. The chain carries TRBV10-3 and TRBJ2-7; no clear D gene. Germline V CDR1 and CDR2: ENHRY, SYGVKD. The V end was cut by 0 bases, the J end by 0 bases, with 3 bases between. This CDR3 region has 13 residues. CDR3 protein: CAISESSSYEQYF. In DNA form, the CDR3 reads TGTGCCATCAGTGAGTCGAGCTCCTACGAGCAGTACTTC.

This rearrangement joins TRBV6-5 to TRBJ1-1; D is ambiguous. V was trimmed by 6 bases and J by 4 bases, leaving 15 bases between them. Germline V gene data show CDR1 as MNHEY and CDR2 as SVGAGI. The CDR3 is 14 residues long. DNA for the CDR3: TGTGCCAGCAGGACGGCCATGAGGCCCACTGAAGCTTTCTTT. Residues: CASRTAMRPTEAFF.

This chain joins TRBV20-1 and TRBJ1-1; D call uncertain. CDR1 and CDR2 (germline): DFQATT, SNEGSKA (reference sequence). With 3 bases removed from V and 8 bases from J, the gap between germline ends came to 10 bases. The CDR3 sequence is 11 residues long. The CDR3 DNA follows: TGCAGTGCTAGTGACCAGCGGGAAGCTTTCTTT. It encodes CSASDQREAFF.

The CDR3 DNA follows: TGTGCCAGTAGTATAACCCCGGACAGGAGTTTATATGGCTACACCTTC. Protein: CASSITPDRSLYGYTF. The chain has TRBV19 and TRBJ1-2; TRBD1 agrees at 7 bases. The germline CDR1 and CDR2 sequences are LNHDA and SQIVND (reference sequence). The length of the CDR3 is 16 residues. The V segment lost 2 bases and the J segment 5 bases; nucleotides outside the gene matches: 11.

With respect to this clone: The junction does not match germline at one end; this may be a read error. The chain carries TRBV5-6 and TRBJ1-1; TRBD1 might be the D (5 bases). Germline CDR1 reads SGHDT; CDR2 reads YYEEEE. The CDR3 loop spans 11 amino acids. CDR3 nucleotide sequence: TGTGCCAGCAGCTTGGTTGGGGGGATAATCTTT. It yields the protein CASSLVGGIIF.

The CDR3 coding sequence is TGTGCCAGCGGGGACAGGGGAGGGCTAAACACTGAAGCTTTCTTT. It yields the protein CASGDRGGLNTEAFF. The chain is built from TRBV28 and TRBJ1-1; TRBD1 matches 10 bases. The CDR3 runs to 15 residues. CDR1 is MDHEN and CDR2 is SYDVKM in the germline V gene. Trimming removed 8 bases from V and 2 bases from J; junction bases left unmatched: 8.

This clone was counted a few times. CDR3 nucleotide sequence: TGCAGCGCTGTGACAGGAGACTATGGCTACACCTTC. Protein sequence: CSAVTGDYGYTF. This chain links TRBV29-1 with TRBJ1-2; maybe TRBD1 (6 bases). The CDR3 consists of 12 residues. V was pared by 7 bases and J by 3 bases, with 12 bases between. CDR1 and CDR2 (germline): SQVTM, ANQGSEA.

Points on this clone: The same CDR3 is also encoded by other DNA sequences in this sample. The gene calls are TRBV28 and TRBJ1-4, with 7 bases aligning to TRBD1. Germline CDR1 MDHEN, CDR2 SYDVKM. There are 14 residues in the CDR3. The V segment lost 5 bases and the J segment 5 bases; nucleotides outside the gene matches: 5. In nucleotides, the CDR3 is TGTGCCAGCAGTGCCGGGACAGTAAATGAAAAACTGTTTTTT. Translating it yields CASSAGTVNEKLFF.

This clone was recorded a few times. The genes are TRBV15 and TRBJ1-1, with a weak D call TRBD1 (6 bases). Germline V gives CDR1 LNHNV, CDR2 YYDKDF (reference sequence). With 1 base removed from V and 4 bases from J, the gap between germline ends came to 16 bases. This CDR3 contains 16 residues. The CDR3 DNA follows: TGTGCCACCAGCAGAGGGGACGCAGGGGTTTCCACTGAAGCTTTCTTT. Translated, it gives CATSRGDAGVSTEAFF.

With respect to this clone: A read error is likely, as this CDR3 ends without the conserved phenylalanine or tryptophan. V and J are TRBV30 and TRBJ2-6; D possibly corresponds to TRBD1 (5 bases). The germline V gene has CDR1 GTSNPN and CDR2 SVGIG (reference sequence). Trimming took off 4 bases at V and 0 bases at J, with 16 bases between the two ends. This CDR3 contains 17 residues. CDR3 region: CAWKGKGALSGANVLTV. The CDR3 DNA follows: TGTGCCTGGAAGGGGAAAGGGGCCCTCTCTGGGGCCAACGTCCTGACTGTC.

There are a few counts of this clone. V gene TRBV5-1 combines with J gene TRBJ2-5; D might be TRBD1 (7 bases). This CDR3 spans 14 amino acids. V lost 4 bases, J lost 4 bases, and 14 bases lay in between. CDR1 is SGHRS and CDR2 is YFSETQ in the germline V gene. CDR3: CASSAGGGGETQYF. For the CDR3, the DNA is TGCGCCAGCAGCGCAGGAGGGGGCGGAGAGACCCAGTACTTC.

V is TRBV5-1 and J is TRBJ1-2; 10 nucleotides agree with TRBD1. The CDR3 length is 13 residues. With 4 bases clipped from V and 8 bases from J, the junction kept 5 bases outside the gene matches. Germline V gene data show CDR1 as SGHRS and CDR2 as YFSETQ. The CDR3 DNA follows: TGCGCCAGCAGCCGCGGGACAGGGGACGGCTACACCTTC. The encoded protein is CASSRGTGDGYTF.

In DNA, the CDR3 is TGTGCCAGCGGCGGGACAGGTGGAAACACCATATATTTT. Its protein product is CASGGTGGNTIYF. The chain employs TRBV2 and TRBJ1-3; 8 nucleotides agree with TRBD1. Germline lookup yields CDR1 SNHLY and CDR2 FYNNEI. This CDR3 comprises 13 residues. Trimming at V came to 8 bases and at J to 3 bases, leaving 3 bases not matched to a gene.

This clone was detected a few times. The chain recombines TRBV4-3 with TRBJ2-7; D perhaps matches TRBD2 (6 bases). The CDR3 sequence is 15 residues long. V was shortened by 1 base and J by 4 bases, with 14 bases between the two germline ends. CDR1 and CDR2 (germline): LGHNA, YSLEER. The CDR3 nucleotides are TGCGCCAGCAGCCAAGCGGAGGGTGGTGGGTACGAGCAGTACTTC. Amino acids: CASSQAEGGGYEQYF.

CDR3 loop: CASTSGTGGPGELFF. DNA for the CDR3: TGTGCCAGTACCTCCGGGACAGGGGGCCCCGGGGAGCTGTTTTTT. This chain joins TRBV19 and TRBJ2-2; 12 nucleotides align to TRBD1. V trimming: 7 bases; J trimming: 6 bases; junction bases outside the gene matches: 6. The CDR3 extends over 15 amino acids. Germline assignment: CDR1 LNHDA and CDR2 SQIVND (reference sequence). Supplemented by reference TRBV19 and TRBJ2-2, the full variable domain reads DGGITQSPKYLFRKEGQNVTLSCEQNLNHDAMYWYRQDPGQGLRLIYYSQIVNDFQKGDIAEGYSVSREKKESFPLTVTSAQKNPTAFYLCASTSGTGGPGELFFGEGSRLTVL.

This clone has a handful of counts. The gene calls are TRBV6-5 and TRBJ2-1; 7 nucleotides match TRBD1. V lost 0 bases and J lost 1; bases outside the gene matches: 3. The germline CDR1 and CDR2 sequences are MNHEY and SVGAGI. This CDR3 is 16 amino acids long. In nucleotides, the CDR3 is TGTGCCAGCAGTTACTCACAGGGGAGTTCCTACAATGAGCAGTTCTTC. It translates to CASSYSQGSSYNEQFF.

This clone was seen more than once but under ten times. The chain employs TRBV4-1 and TRBJ2-7; TRBD2 might be the D (6 bases). Per the germline V gene, CDR1 is MGHRA and CDR2 is YSYEKL. The length of the CDR3 is 16 residues. With 1 base removed from V and 3 bases from J, the gap between germline ends came to 16 bases. CDR3 protein: CASSQAPRDSIYEQYF. The CDR3 region has the DNA TGCGCCAGCAGCCAAGCCCCGCGGGACTCTATCTACGAGCAGTACTTC.

This clone came up a few times. The chain is built from TRBV19 and TRBJ2-3; TRBD2 is a possible D gene (6 bases). V was shortened by 4 bases and J by 1 base, with 12 bases between the two germline ends. Germline-derived CDR1 and CDR2 are LNHDA and SQIVND (reference sequence). CDR3 length: 15 amino acids. The CDR3 coding sequence is TGTGCCAGTAGTAGCCGACTAGTCGGCACAGATACGCAGTATTTT. The encoded protein is CASSSRLVGTDTQYF.

This chain joins TRBV27 and TRBJ1-5; 8 positions agree with TRBD1. The CDR3 loop spans 15 amino acids. Germline CDR1 is MNHEY and CDR2 is SMNVEV (reference sequence). The V gene end was trimmed by 5 bases and the J gene end by 4 bases; junction bases not matched to a gene: 7. CDR3: CASSTGQGENQPQHF. The CDR3 DNA follows: TGTGCCAGCAGTACCGGACAGGGAGAAAATCAGCCCCAGCATTTT.

This clone has a handful of counts. The V call is TRBV28, the J call TRBJ1-1, with D perhaps matching TRBD1 (6 bases). Trimming left V 4 bases short and J 6 bases short, with 18 bases between. Germline V lookup: CDR1 MDHEN, CDR2 SYDVKM. The CDR3 has 15 residues. This CDR3 is CASSSGGGGTSEAFF. For the CDR3, the DNA is TGTGCCAGCAGTTCTGGGGGCGGGGGAACGTCTGAAGCTTTCTTT.

V gene TRBV2 combines with J gene TRBJ2-7; the match to TRBD2 covers 7 bases. The ends lost 4 bases at V and 5 bases at J; junction bases unmatched: 11. The CDR3 sequence is 15 residues long. Germline CDR1 reads SNHLY; CDR2 reads FYNNEI. The CDR3 protein is CASSVRAGPANEQYF. The CDR3 DNA reads TGTGCCAGCAGTGTACGAGCGGGGCCCGCCAACGAGCAGTACTTC.

V gene TRBV4-3 combines with J gene TRBJ2-2; D not resolved. The CDR3 extends over 16 amino acids. Germline V gene lookup returns CDR1 LGHNA and CDR2 YSLEER. V dropped 1 base and J dropped 6 bases, with 15 bases sitting between them. CDR3 DNA sequence: TGCGCCAGCAGCCAAGGGTGGCAGGTAAAAGCCGGGGAGCTGTTTTTT. Translation: CASSQGWQVKAGELFF.

This clone was counted between two and nine times. The gene calls are TRBV7-2 and TRBJ2-5; 9 bases are a match to TRBD2. In germline, CDR1 is SGHTA, CDR2 FQGNSA. The CDR3 loop spans 15 amino acids. J was trimmed by 5 bases and V by 7 bases; bases with no gene match: 11. The CDR3 DNA is TGTGCCAGCACCTCCGCGGGGGGGCTCGGGGAGACCCAGTACTTC. Amino acid sequence: CASTSAGGLGETQYF.

CDR3 nucleotides: TGTGCCAGCAGTAAGCGATCCGGGAACACTGAAGCTTTCTTT. Its translation: CASSKRSGNTEAFF. The V gene is TRBV6-5, the J gene TRBJ1-1; no firm D call. This CDR3 is 14 amino acids long. Trimming took 5 bases from V and 1 from J, leaving 11 bases between them. Germline V lookup: CDR1 MNHEY, CDR2 SVGAGI.

The rearrangement joins TRBV19 to TRBJ1-4, with no clear D. This CDR3 region has 14 residues. Germline CDR1 LNHDA, CDR2 SQIVND (reference sequence). Trimming stripped 5 bases from V and 7 bases from J, with 14 bases between. For the CDR3, the DNA is TGTGCCAGTAGTCCGGGTCGCCGGCGTGAAAAACTGTTTTTT. Translating gives CASSPGRRREKLFF.